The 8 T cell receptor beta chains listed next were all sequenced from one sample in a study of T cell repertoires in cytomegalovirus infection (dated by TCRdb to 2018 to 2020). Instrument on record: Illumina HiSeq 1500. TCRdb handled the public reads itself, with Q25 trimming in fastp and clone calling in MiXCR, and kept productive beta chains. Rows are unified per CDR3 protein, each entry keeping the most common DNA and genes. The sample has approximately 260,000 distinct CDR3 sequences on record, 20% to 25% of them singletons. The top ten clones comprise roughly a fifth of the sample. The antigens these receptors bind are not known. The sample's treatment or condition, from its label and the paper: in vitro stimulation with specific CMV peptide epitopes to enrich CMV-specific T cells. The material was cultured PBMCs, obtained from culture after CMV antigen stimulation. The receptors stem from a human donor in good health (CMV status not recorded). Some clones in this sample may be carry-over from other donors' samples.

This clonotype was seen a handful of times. This CDR3 reads CASSLALTNSPLHF. Here the CDR3 DNA reads TGCGCCAGCAGCTTGGCGCTCACCAATTCACCCCTCCACTTT. The chain uses TRBV5-1 and TRBJ1-6; unclear D gene. Germline CDR1 and CDR2: SGHRS and YFSETQ. This CDR3 region has 14 residues. The ends were cut back, 0 bases at V and 7 bases at J, with 8 bases in the middle.

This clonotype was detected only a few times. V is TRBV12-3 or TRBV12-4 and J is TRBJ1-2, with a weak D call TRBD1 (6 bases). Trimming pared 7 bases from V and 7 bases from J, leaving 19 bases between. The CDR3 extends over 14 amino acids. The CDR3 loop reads CASTPAQGQGGYTF. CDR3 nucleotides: TGTGCCAGCACCCCAGCACAGGGACAAGGTGGCTACACCTTC.

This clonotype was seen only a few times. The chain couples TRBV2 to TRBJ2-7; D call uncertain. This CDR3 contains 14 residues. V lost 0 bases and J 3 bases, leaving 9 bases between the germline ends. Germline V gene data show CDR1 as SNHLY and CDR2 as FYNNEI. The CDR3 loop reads CASSEALKFYEQYV. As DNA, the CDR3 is TGTGCCAGCAGTGAAGCGCTAAAGTTCTACGAGCAGTACGTC.

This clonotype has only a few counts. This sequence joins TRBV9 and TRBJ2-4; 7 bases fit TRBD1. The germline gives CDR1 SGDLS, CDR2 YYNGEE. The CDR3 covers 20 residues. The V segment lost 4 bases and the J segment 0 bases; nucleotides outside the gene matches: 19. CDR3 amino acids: CASSLTGAPLPTIAKNIQYF. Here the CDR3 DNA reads TGTGCCAGCAGCCTCACAGGGGCCCCGCTACCTACTATAGCCAAAAACATTCAGTACTTC.

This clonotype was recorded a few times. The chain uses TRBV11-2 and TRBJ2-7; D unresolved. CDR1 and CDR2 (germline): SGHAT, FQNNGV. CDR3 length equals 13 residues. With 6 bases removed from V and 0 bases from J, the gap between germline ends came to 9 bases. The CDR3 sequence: CASSEQSSYEQYF. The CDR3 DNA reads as TGTGCCAGCAGTGAACAGAGCTCCTACGAGCAGTACTTC.

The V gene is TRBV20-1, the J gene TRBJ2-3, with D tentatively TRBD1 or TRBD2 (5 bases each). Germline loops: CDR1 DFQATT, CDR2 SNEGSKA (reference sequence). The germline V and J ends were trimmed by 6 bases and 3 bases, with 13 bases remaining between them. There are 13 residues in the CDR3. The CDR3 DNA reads TGCAGTGCCACGACTGGGGGTACAGATACGCAGTATTTT. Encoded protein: CSATTGGTDTQYF.

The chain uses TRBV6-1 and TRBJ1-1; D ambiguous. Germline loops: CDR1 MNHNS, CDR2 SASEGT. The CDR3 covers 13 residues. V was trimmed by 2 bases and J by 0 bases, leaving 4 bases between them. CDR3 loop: CASSEWVNTEAFF. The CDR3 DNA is TGTGCCAGCAGTGAATGGGTGAACACTGAAGCTTTCTTT.

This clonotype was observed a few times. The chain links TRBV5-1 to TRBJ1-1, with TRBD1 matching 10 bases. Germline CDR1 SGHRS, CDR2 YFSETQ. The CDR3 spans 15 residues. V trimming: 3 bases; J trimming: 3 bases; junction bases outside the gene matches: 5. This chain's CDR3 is CASSSGQGLYTEAFF. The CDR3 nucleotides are TGCGCCAGCAGCTCGGGACAGGGGTTGTACACTGAAGCTTTCTTT.